A selection of T cell receptor beta chains follows, all from one sample in a study of blood T cell repertoires in COVID-19. This table comes from immunoSEQ multiplex PCR, and its TCRdb copy is limited to in-frame clones, with some not included. This table has about 110,000 clones, approximately 85% appearing once. Sequenced input: peripheral blood. Receptors originate from a woman in her sixties or seventies with acute or convalescent COVID-19. The CDR3 runs from the conserved cysteine through the conserved F or W. The D gene is left open where the match is weak. Only part of the rows carry a size: once, few, many, or a class if the clone is expanded.

V	length	D	size	J	CDR3	DNA
TRBV24-1	14	NA	once	TRBJ1-5	CATSDPGEHQPQHF	TGTGCCACCAGTGATCCCGGAGAGCATCAGCCCCAGCATTTT
TRBV15	15	NA	many	TRBJ1-1	CATSSLLGGRAEAFF	TGTGCCACCAGCAGTTTGTTAGGAGGGCGGGCTGAAGCTTTCTTT
TRBV11-1	13	NA	few	TRBJ1-5	CASSWTDNQPQHF	TGTGCCAGCAGCTGGACAGATAATCAGCCCCAGCATTTT
TRBV5-1	16	NA	NA	TRBJ2-2	CASSSVGTSNTGELFF	TGCGCCAGCAGCTCGGTTGGGACAAGTAACACCGGGGAGCTGTTTTTT
TRBV5-4	15	TRBD1	NA	TRBJ1-4	CASSLKGTGDEKLFF	TGTGCCAGCAGTTTGAAAGGTACAGGGGACGAAAAACTGTTTTTT
TRBV5-1	17	TRBD1	NA	TRBJ1-1	CASSPNRDRGLITEAFF	TGCGCCAGCAGCCCAAACCGGGACAGGGGGCTTATCACTGAAGCTTTCTTT
TRBV7-9	15	NA	NA	TRBJ1-2	CASSSQAGRDYGYTF	TGTGCCAGCAGCTCCCAGGCGGGACGGGACTATGGCTACACCTTC
TRBV5-1	17	TRBD2	NA	TRBJ2-5	CASSLGELAGVGETQYF	TGCGCCAGCAGCTTGGGGGAACTAGCGGGGGTCGGAGAGACCCAGTACTTC
TRBV11-2	14	NA	few	TRBJ1-1	CASSLGLRGIEAFF	TGTGCCAGCAGCTTAGGGCTCAGGGGTATTGAAGCTTTCTTT
TRBV11-3	14	TRBD1	once	TRBJ1-2	CASSPQGARYGYTF	TGTGCCAGCAGCCCGCAGGGGGCGAGATATGGCTACACCTTC
TRBV9	15	TRBD1	NA	TRBJ1-2	CASSPNVQGIYGYTF	TGTGCCAGCAGCCCGAACGTACAGGGGATCTATGGCTACACCTTC
TRBV4-1	15	NA	NA	TRBJ1-2	CASSQDWGPNYGYTF	TGCGCCAGCAGCCAAGACTGGGGCCCCAACTATGGCTACACCTTC
TRBV28	18	TRBD1	NA	TRBJ2-5	CASSFPGQGGGGGRTQYF	TGTGCCAGCAGTTTTCCGGGACAGGGAGGCGGGGGAGGCCGGACCCAGTACTTC
TRBV18	15	NA	NA	TRBJ2-5	CASSPQGTTGETQYF	TGTGCCAGCTCACCACAGGGGACAACGGGGGAGACCCAGTACTTC
TRBV2	17	NA	NA	TRBJ2-7	CASSFHNRDTTTYEQYF	TGTGCCAGCAGTTTCCACAACCGGGACACGACAACCTACGAGCAGTACTTC
TRBV3-1/TRBV3-2	15	NA	NA	TRBJ1-4	CASSQETRYNEKLFF	TGTGCCAGCAGCCAAGAGACCAGGTATAATGAAAAACTGTTTTTT
TRBV27	16	NA	NA	TRBJ1-2	CASSSRQLHENYGYTF	TGTGCCAGCAGTTCTAGACAGCTCCACGAAAACTATGGCTACACCTTC
TRBV7-9	17	NA	NA	TRBJ1-6	CASSLADWGELGSPLHF	TGTGCCAGCAGCTTAGCCGATTGGGGGGAACTTGGTTCACCCCTCCACTTT
TRBV14	13	TRBD1	NA	TRBJ1-2	CASSRRTGDGYTF	TGTGCCAGCAGCCGACGGACAGGGGATGGCTACACCTTC
TRBV30	15	TRBD1	NA	TRBJ1-2	CAWSKTKGQGYGYTF	TGTGCCTGGAGTAAAACCAAGGGACAGGGCTATGGCTACACCTTC
TRBV5-1	13	TRBD1	NA	TRBJ1-2	CASSMGTGAGYTF	TGCGCCAGCAGCATGGGGACAGGGGCTGGCTACACCTTC
TRBV24-1	16	TRBD1	few	TRBJ2-7	CATSDAGTGEGYEQYF	TGTGCCACCAGTGATGCCGGGACAGGGGAGGGATACGAGCAGTACTTC
TRBV11-3	16	TRBD1	NA	TRBJ1-2	CASSGETGGTLRSYTF	TGTGCCAGCAGTGGGGAAACAGGGGGAACCCTTCGGAGCTACACCTTC
TRBV21-1	21	NA	once	TRBJ1-1	CASSKGVGQKYLQYFNTEAFF	TGTGCCAGCAGCAAAGGGGTGGGGCAAAAGTACCTCCAATACTTTAACACTGAAGCTTTCTTT
TRBV19	16	NA	NA	TRBJ1-3	CASINIASGSGNTIYF	TGTGCCAGTATTAATATCGCTTCGGGATCTGGAAACACCATATATTTT
TRBV7-2	11	NA	NA	TRBJ1-4	CASSNRVKLFF	TGTGCCAGTAGTAACAGGGTAAAACTGTTTTTT
TRBV6-5	12	NA	NA	TRBJ1-1	CASGWGTTEAFF	TGTGCCAGCGGATGGGGGACAACTGAAGCTTTCTTT
TRBV29-1	13	NA	NA	TRBJ1-5	CSVEEASNQPQHF	TGCAGCGTTGAAGAGGCTAGCAATCAGCCCCAGCATTTT
TRBV28	15	NA	NA	TRBJ1-5	CASSFGGSQGKTQHF	TGTGCCAGCAGTTTTGGGGGCAGCCAGGGGAAGACCCAGCATTTT
TRBV7-9	16	TRBD1	once	TRBJ1-3	CASSFRTGRPGNTIYF	TGTGCCAGCAGCTTCCGGACAGGGAGACCTGGAAACACCATATATTTT
TRBV24-1	15	TRBD1	once	TRBJ1-5	CATSDTGTANQPQHF	TGTGCCACCAGTGACACCGGGACAGCTAATCAGCCCCAGCATTTT
TRBV5-4	15	NA	NA	TRBJ2-3	CASSSDMGTQYTQYF	TGTGCCAGCAGCTCCGACATGGGGACACAATATACGCAGTATTTT
TRBV7-2	14	NA	NA	TRBJ2-7	CASSLGGTSYEQYF	TGTGCCAGCAGCTTAGGCGGCACCTCCTACGAGCAGTACTTC
TRBV10-3	14	TRBD2	once	TRBJ2-1	CAISERGGDNEQFF	TGTGCCATCAGTGAGAGGGGAGGGGACAATGAGCAGTTCTTC
TRBV7-6	17	TRBD1	few	TRBJ1-1	CASSLGTGASPNTEAFF	TGTGCCAGCAGCTTAGGGACAGGGGCCTCACCTAACACTGAAGCTTTCTTT
TRBV11-2	14	NA	NA	TRBJ1-4	CASSFFIQNEKLFF	TGTGCCAGCAGCTTTTTCATACAAAATGAAAAACTGTTTTTT
TRBV7-9	14	TRBD1	few	TRBJ1-1	CASSLEVRGREAFF	TGTGCCAGCAGCTTAGAGGTCAGGGGGCGCGAAGCTTTCTTT
TRBV12-3/TRBV12-4	13	NA	NA	TRBJ1-5	CASSLGRDEPQHF	TGTGCCAGCAGCCTTGGGAGGGATGAACCCCAGCATTTT
TRBV14	17	NA	NA	TRBJ2-7	CASSQEPLGDNAYEQYF	TGTGCCAGCAGCCAAGAACCTCTTGGGGACAATGCCTACGAGCAGTACTTC
TRBV29-1	14	TRBD2	NA	TRBJ2-2	CSVGGLGPAGELFF	TGCAGCGTTGGGGGACTAGGACCGGCCGGGGAGCTGTTTTTT
TRBV19	12	NA	once	TRBJ1-3	CATGGGGNTIYF	TGTGCCACGGGGGGCGGTGGAAACACCATATATTTT
TRBV3-1/TRBV3-2	13	TRBD1	NA	TRBJ2-7	CASSYRGSYEQYF	TGTGCCAGCAGTTACAGGGGCTCCTACGAGCAGTACTTC
TRBV30	13	NA	NA	TRBJ1-2	CAWSRGVAYGYTF	TGTGCCTGGAGTCGGGGGGTCGCCTATGGCTACACCTTC
TRBV6-5	14	NA	NA	TRBJ1-6	CASSYEANDSPLHF	TGTGCCAGCAGTTATGAGGCCAATGATTCACCCCTCCACTTT
TRBV28	15	TRBD1	NA	TRBJ1-1	CASSLLQGQGGIAFF	TGTGCCAGCAGTTTATTACAGGGACAGGGTGGAATAGCTTTCTTT
TRBV7-3	16	NA	NA	TRBJ2-1	CASSLRRGDSYNEQFF	TGTGCCAGCAGCTTAAGGCGGGGGGACAGCTACAATGAGCAGTTCTTC
TRBV20-1	12	NA	few	TRBJ1-2	CSASRQTDGYTF	TGCAGTGCTAGTAGACAGACGGATGGCTACACCTTC
TRBV30	15	NA	once	TRBJ1-4	CAWSVPDRGNEKLFF	TGTGCCTGGAGTGTACCAGATCGGGGTAATGAAAAACTGTTTTTT